The source of this T cell receptor (beta chain) is a study of CD4 T cells in relation to SARS-CoV-2 and coronaviruses. Comments on this clone: Antigen: not known.

Study conclusions and caveats: Each donor contributed either pre-pandemic or post-infection samples, not both. Around 60% of donors had memory CD4+ clonotypes crossrecognizing SARS-CoV-2 and common cold coronavirus spike.

V gave up 1 base and J gave up 1 base; unmatched junction bases: 1. This CDR3 is built from 17 residues. Per the germline V gene, CDR1 is LGHDT and CDR2 is YNNKEL (reference sequence). The unexposed donors gave CD4+ T cells in about 2010-2019, prior to COVID-19. CD4 enrichment then naive enrichment separated naive from memory CD4+ cells. The method was immunoSEQ multiplex PCR; TCRdb's version includes in-frame clones alone and lacks a portion of them. This table has about 59,000 clones, approximately 90% appearing once. The chain recombines TRBV3-1 (or the pseudogene TRBV3-2) with TRBJ2-2; 12 bases fit TRBD2. The sequenced sample was memory CD4+ T cells from PBMCs. This clonotype originated in a human donor in good health. The CDR3 here is CASSQATSGRNTGELFF. The CDR3 nucleotides are TGTGCCAGCAGCCAAGCGACTAGCGGGAGGAACACCGGGGAGCTGTTTTTT.